These 19 T cell receptor beta chains were sequenced from one sample in a study of cytomegalovirus exposure and HLA in healthy donors. PCR primers comprised 60 Vbeta and 13 Jbeta primers. TCRdb's table, derived via immunoSEQ multiplex PCR, lists solely in-frame clones and lacks some. The table records about 130,000 clones, roughly a tenth of them present only once. Sequencing was done on a sample of PBMCs. The receptors stem from a woman aged 18-29 years in good health and CMV-seropositive.

In its sample, this clone was seen a few times. This chain links TRBV6-5 with TRBJ2-1; TRBD2 is a possible D gene (5 bases). The CDR3 has 15 amino acids. V lost 5 bases to trimming and J lost 3 bases, with 14 bases between them. From germline, CDR1 is MNHEY and CDR2 SVGAGI. The CDR3 DNA is TGTGCCAGCAGTAAGGACTTAGCTGGCTACAATGAGCAGTTCTTC. Translation: CASSKDLAGYNEQFF.

This clone has just a few counts. The chain recombines TRBV6-1 with TRBJ2-5, with D tentatively TRBD2 (5 bases). Per germline, CDR1 MNHNS and CDR2 SASEGT. Trimming took 5 bases from V and 0 from J, leaving 10 bases between them. This CDR3 spans 14 amino acids. The CDR3 reads CASSSDWNQETQYF. The DNA of the CDR3 is TGTGCCAGCAGTTCGGACTGGAACCAAGAGACCCAGTACTTC.

This clone was counted between two and nine times. This chain joins TRBV9 and TRBJ2-2; 12 bases agree with TRBD2. The junction had 7 bases not matched to a gene; V was cut back by 3 bases and J by 7 bases. This CDR3 comprises 16 residues. Germline CDR1 is SGDLS and CDR2 is YYNGEE. The CDR3 spells CASSGLAGGLVGELFF. CDR3 bases: TGTGCCAGCAGCGGCCTAGCGGGAGGGCTCGTCGGGGAGCTGTTTTTT.

This chain links TRBV27 with TRBJ2-1, with TRBD2 matching over 9 bases. With 2 bases clipped from V and 8 bases from J, the junction kept 10 bases outside the gene matches. The CDR3 extends over 16 amino acids. From germline, CDR1 is MNHEY and CDR2 SMNVEV (reference sequence). The CDR3 DNA reads as TGTGCCAGCAGTTTACGGTCTGCGGGAGGGCGGGATGAGCAGTTCTTC. It yields the protein CASSLRSAGGRDEQFF.

This clone was picked up a small number of times. This sample also contains other DNA sequences that code for the same CDR3. V and J are TRBV5-1 and TRBJ2-1; D unresolved. With 2 bases removed from V and 0 bases from J, the gap between germline ends came to 6 bases. This CDR3 contains 14 residues. CDR1 is SGHRS, CDR2 YFSETQ, per germline. The CDR3 here is CASSFSGSYNEQFF. Written as DNA, the CDR3 is TGCGCCAGCAGCTTCTCCGGCTCCTACAATGAGCAGTTCTTC. The whole variable domain, remainder taken from reference TRBV5-1 and TRBJ2-1, is KAGVTQTPRYLIKTRGQQVTLSCSPISGHRSVSWYQQTPGQGLQFLFEYFSETQRNKGNFPGRFSGRQFSNSRSEMNVSTLELGDSALYLCASSFSGSYNEQFFGPGTRLTVL.

This clone was counted a few times. V is TRBV6-5 and J is TRBJ1-2; perhaps TRBD1 as D (5 bases). The germline V gene encodes CDR1 MNHEY and CDR2 SVGAGI. CDR3 length: 13 residues. V was pared by 6 bases and J by 7 bases, with 15 bases between. The CDR3 nucleotides are TGTGCCAGCAGACACAAGACCCAGGGTGGCTACACCTTC. It translates to CASRHKTQGGYTF.

This chain uses TRBV5-4 with TRBJ2-1, with D uncertain. Germline V gene sequence: CDR1 SGHNT, CDR2 YYREEE (reference sequence). Trimming cost V 4 bases and J 4 bases, with 6 bases left between them. The CDR3 spans 12 residues. CDR3 sequence: CASSPTYNEQFF. As DNA, the CDR3 is TGTGCCAGCAGCCCGACTTACAATGAGCAGTTCTTC.

The chain recombines TRBV28 with TRBJ1-1, with D tentatively TRBD1 (6 bases). Per the germline V gene, CDR1 is MDHEN and CDR2 is SYDVKM. The length of the CDR3 is 13 residues. V was trimmed by 7 bases and J by 5 bases, leaving 14 bases between them. DNA of the CDR3: TGTGCCAGCAAATCAGGGGAGTGGACTGAAGCTTTCTTT. It specifies CASKSGEWTEAFF.

This clone was seen a few times. This sequence joins TRBV27 and TRBJ2-1; 8 nucleotides align to TRBD2. Trimming removed 10 bases from V and 8 bases from J; junction bases left unmatched: 10. This CDR3 region has 13 residues. Germline V lookup: CDR1 MNHEY, CDR2 SMNVEV (reference sequence). DNA of the CDR3: TGTGCCACTTCTAGCGGGTGGGACGATGAGCAGTTCTTC. It specifies CATSSGWDDEQFF.

The rearrangement links TRBV7-9 to TRBJ1-1; possible D gene TRBD1, 5 bases. The CDR3 extends over 11 amino acids. The germline V gene encodes CDR1 SEHNR and CDR2 FQNEAQ (reference sequence). The V end lost 5 bases, the J end lost 9 bases, and 10 bases lay between the germline ends. CDR3 DNA sequence: TGTGCCAGCAGCCCGAAGGGGAAAGCTTTCTTT. It yields the protein CASSPKGKAFF.

This rearrangement joins TRBV4-2 to TRBJ2-3; 11 bases are shared with TRBD2. The V gene end was trimmed by 5 bases and the J gene end by 1 base; junction bases not matched to a gene: 14. The length of the CDR3 is 19 residues. The germline V gene encodes CDR1 LGHNA and CDR2 YNFKEQ. The CDR3, as DNA: TGTGCCAGCAGCTTTAGGGGGGTAGCGGGAGGGCGAGGCACAGATACGCAGTATTTT. As protein: CASSFRGVAGGRGTDTQYF.

V is TRBV28 and J is TRBJ1-2; 7 nucleotides match TRBD1. This CDR3 is built from 15 residues. CDR1 MDHEN and CDR2 SYDVKM come from the germline V gene. The J segment lost 4 bases and the V segment lost 5 bases, leaving 10 bases of the junction unmatched. DNA of the CDR3: TGTGCCAGCAGTCCCATAGGGGGCGCAGTCTATGGCTACACCTTC. Its protein is CASSPIGGAVYGYTF.

This clone was recorded a few times. The chain employs TRBV4-1 and TRBJ2-1, with 12 bases that match TRBD2. J lost 1 base, V lost 6 bases, and 4 bases had no gene match. Germline V gene lookup returns CDR1 MGHRA and CDR2 YSYEKL. The CDR3 sequence is 16 residues long. Written as DNA, the CDR3 is TGCGCCAGCAGTCAACTAGCGGGAGGTTCCTACAATGAGCAGTTCTTC. It encodes CASSQLAGGSYNEQFF.

The gene calls are TRBV2 and TRBJ2-2, with 7 nucleotides matching TRBD2. Germline V CDR1 and CDR2: SNHLY, FYNNEI. The CDR3 sequence is 16 residues long. Trimming cost V 8 bases and J 1 base; bases outside gene matches: 10. CDR3 nucleotides: TGTGCCAGCCGTCCCATTGGGGAGGGGAACACCGGGGAGCTGTTTTTT. Translation: CASRPIGEGNTGELFF.

Only a few counts were recorded for this clone. This sample also contains other DNA sequences that code for the same CDR3. CDR3 amino acids: CASSPPTTRGQPQHF. DNA of the CDR3: TGTGCCAGCTCACCACCGACAACCCGGGGTCAGCCCCAGCATTTT. The chain employs TRBV18 and TRBJ1-5; no clear D gene. Germline values: CDR1 KGHSH, CDR2 LQKENI. The CDR3 is 15 residues long. Trimming stripped 0 bases from V and 6 bases from J, with 12 bases between.

This rearrangement joins TRBV7-9 to TRBJ1-1; 7 nucleotides match TRBD1. Germline V gene sequence: CDR1 SEHNR, CDR2 FQNEAQ (reference sequence). V shed 10 bases, J shed 7 bases, and the junction held 12 bases outside the gene matches. The CDR3 is 13 residues long. The CDR3 DNA is TGTGCCACAGAGGGACAGATCAATTTTGAAGCTTTCTTT. Amino acids: CATEGQINFEAFF.

The chain has TRBV5-1 and TRBJ2-3; D may be TRBD2 (6 bases). Deletions cut 3 bases from V and 6 bases from J, with 14 bases between. The CDR3 covers 14 residues. The germline CDR1 and CDR2 sequences are SGHRS and YFSETQ. CDR3 sequence (DNA): TGCGCCAGCAGCTCCAGCGGGCCCGGGGATACGCAGTATTTT. This encodes CASSSSGPGDTQYF.

This clone has only a few counts. The V call is TRBV30, the J call TRBJ2-1; maybe TRBD2 (6 bases). This CDR3 comprises 14 residues. Trimming took 3 bases from V and 0 from J, leaving 9 bases between them. The germline V gene encodes CDR1 GTSNPN and CDR2 SVGIG (reference sequence). The CDR3 protein is CAWSGGTSYNEQFF. DNA for the CDR3: TGTGCCTGGAGCGGCGGGACCTCCTACAATGAGCAGTTCTTC. The full variable domain, rest sourced from reference TRBV30 and TRBJ2-1, is SQTIHQWPATLVQPVGSPLSLECTVEGTSNPNLYWYRQAAGRGLQLLFYSVGIGQISSEVPQNLSASRPQDRQFILSSKKLLLSDSGFYLCAWSGGTSYNEQFFGPGTRLTVL.

V gene TRBV5-8 combines with J gene TRBJ1-5, with TRBD1 as a possible D gene (6 bases). Per the germline V gene, CDR1 is SGHTS and CDR2 is YDEGEE. The CDR3 runs to 15 residues. Trimming shortened V by 3 bases and J by 7 bases, and 17 bases separated the two germline ends. The CDR3 nucleotides are TGTGCCAGCAGCTCCCTTACAGGGAAGTGGCAGCCCCAGCATTTT. Its protein product is CASSSLTGKWQPQHF.